One sample yielded the 13 T cell receptor beta chains listed below, sequenced in a study of beta chain features in type 1 diabetes. Expressed TCRB transcripts were sequenced because the entire RNA isolate underwent reverse transcription. Profiled with immunoSEQ multiplex PCR; TCRdb holds only in-frame clones, not every one. Of some 16,000 clones detected, 65% to 85% appear once; the ten largest clones hold around 0.31%. What these receptors recognize is not known. General study findings and limits: Shortening of TCRB CDR3s, moderate but significant, appeared in all four CD4+ subsets of Type 1 diabetes patients.

Sequenced sample: stem cell memory CD4+ T cells from blood. These receptors were obtained from a woman between 18 and 29 years old with type 1 diabetes.

The rearrangement joins TRBV2 to TRBJ1-1, with D unclear. V gave up 7 bases and J gave up 1 base, with 10 bases separating them. Germline V lookup: CDR1 SNHLY, CDR2 FYNNEI. The CDR3 spans 13 residues. The CDR3, as DNA: TGTGCCAGCAAGGGTGCGGGGAACACTGAAGCTTTCTTT. This gives the protein CASKGAGNTEAFF. Full variable domain (rest looked up from reference TRBV2 and TRBJ1-1): EPEVTQTPSHQVTQMGQEVILRCVPISNHLYFYWYRQILGQKVEFLVSFYNNEISEKSEIFDDQFSVERPDGSNFTLKIRSTKLEDSAMYFCASKGAGNTEAFFGQGTRLTVV.

V gene TRBV19 combines with J gene TRBJ1-1, with 9 bases lining up with TRBD1. Germline V gene lookup returns CDR1 LNHDA and CDR2 SQIVND (reference sequence). The CDR3 extends over 15 amino acids. V trimming: 6 bases; J trimming: 4 bases; junction bases outside the gene matches: 9. CDR3 sequence: CASRTVGQGPTEAFF. CDR3 bases: TGTGCCAGTAGAACGGTAGGACAGGGGCCCACTGAAGCTTTCTTT.

This rearrangement joins TRBV5-1 to TRBJ2-7; 13 nucleotides align to TRBD2. The ends lost 2 bases at V and 5 bases at J; junction bases unmatched: 1. Germline loops: CDR1 SGHRS, CDR2 YFSETQ. The CDR3 runs 14 residues. The chain's CDR3 is CASSFGLAGDEQYV. For the CDR3, the DNA is TGCGCCAGCAGCTTCGGACTAGCGGGAGACGAGCAGTACGTC.

The chain couples TRBV27 to TRBJ2-7; D unresolved. Trimming removed 6 bases at V and 0 bases at J, with 18 bases between. From germline, CDR1 is MNHEY and CDR2 SMNVEV (reference sequence). This CDR3 contains 16 residues. The CDR3 region has the DNA TGTGCCAGCAGCTCCAAAGACACAGCCTACTCCTACGAGCAGTACTTC. It yields the protein CASSSKDTAYSYEQYF.

This chain links TRBV28 with TRBJ2-6; 9 bases match TRBD1. Germline values: CDR1 MDHEN, CDR2 SYDVKM. The CDR3 is made up of 17 amino acids. J was trimmed by 0 bases and V by 6 bases; bases with no gene match: 6. CDR3 amino acids: CASSPGTGFSGANVLTF. Here the CDR3 DNA reads TGTGCCAGCAGCCCCGGGACAGGGTTCTCTGGGGCCAACGTCCTGACTTTC.

The V gene is TRBV12-5, the J gene TRBJ1-5; D is undetermined. This CDR3 is built from 17 residues. CDR1 and CDR2 from the germline V gene are LGHNT and FRNRAP. Between the trimmed V and J ends, which lost 0 bases and 3 bases, there was a span of 15 bases. In DNA, the CDR3 is TGTGCTAGTGGTTTGGTACTGGGAGCAGGCTACAATCAGCCCCAGCATTTT. Translating it yields CASGLVLGAGYNQPQHF.

The chain combines TRBV5-1 with TRBJ2-5; 9 positions match TRBD1. Germline CDR1 and CDR2: SGHRS and YFSETQ. Trimming cost V 4 bases and J 4 bases; bases outside gene matches: 14. The CDR3 totals 17 residues. The CDR3 spells CASSKLRQGVRGETQYF. The CDR3 bases are TGCGCCAGCAGCAAACTCCGACAGGGGGTTCGAGGAGAGACCCAGTACTTC.

CDR3 region: CASSDNRGYETQYF. CDR3 nucleotides: TGTGCCAGCAGTGATAACCGGGGGTACGAGACCCAGTACTTC. V is TRBV6-1 and J is TRBJ2-5, with a tentative D call TRBD2 (6 bases). Germline CDR1 MNHNS, CDR2 SASEGT. The CDR3 is made up of 14 amino acids. Trimming pared 3 bases from V and 5 bases from J, leaving 13 bases between.

V gene TRBV15 combines with J gene TRBJ1-2; D remains ambiguous. CDR3 length equals 14 residues. The V gene lost 0 bases and the J gene lost 8 bases, with 13 bases spanning the gap. Germline CDR1 reads LNHNV; CDR2 reads YYDKDF (reference sequence). CDR3 amino acids: CATSREGPGGGYTF. The CDR3 DNA is TGTGCCACCAGCAGAGAGGGTCCGGGAGGCGGCTACACCTTC.

Only one count was recorded for this clone. This chain joins TRBV11-2 and TRBJ1-4; D is possibly TRBD1 (5 bases). Per the germline V gene, CDR1 is SGHAT and CDR2 is FQNNGV. The germline V and J ends were trimmed by 1 base and 5 bases, with 14 bases remaining between them. This CDR3 comprises 16 residues. Here the CDR3 reads CASSLGSQVSNEKLFF. The CDR3 DNA reads as TGTGCCAGCAGCTTAGGGTCACAGGTCTCCAATGAAAAACTGTTTTTT. Full variable domain (outside the CDR3, taken from reference TRBV11-2 and TRBJ1-4): EAGVAQSPRYKIIEKRQSVAFWCNPISGHATLYWYQQILGQGPKLLIQFQNNGVVDDSQLPKDRFSAERLKGVDSTLKIQPAKLEDSAVYLCASSLGSQVSNEKLFFGSGTQLSVL.

This clone showed up just once. The rearrangement links TRBV7-9 to TRBJ2-7; D might be TRBD2 (7 bases). V was trimmed by 0 bases and J by 5 bases, leaving 17 bases between them. Germline V gene data show CDR1 as SEHNR and CDR2 as FQNEAQ (reference sequence). The length of the CDR3 is 16 residues. CDR3 bases: TGTGCCAGCAGCTTAGCGCGGGGGCCCAGGATGGACGAGCAGTACTTC. The encoded protein is CASSLARGPRMDEQYF.

This clone was seen once. J is TRBJ2-1 and V is TRBV7-2, with 7 bases matching TRBD2. The CDR3 loop spans 16 amino acids. Germline CDR1 reads SGHTA; CDR2 reads FQGNSA. V lost 5 bases, J lost 0 bases, and 7 bases stayed unmatched. The DNA of the CDR3 is TGTGCCAGCAGCCCTAAAGCGGGAAGCTCCTACAATGAGCAGTTCTTC. Its translation: CASSPKAGSSYNEQFF.

In this sample, this clone turned up a few times. This chain uses TRBV19 with TRBJ2-1; 14 bases agree with TRBD2. The germline V gene has CDR1 LNHDA and CDR2 SQIVND (reference sequence). The J segment lost 7 bases and the V segment lost 7 bases, leaving 12 bases of the junction unmatched. The CDR3 runs 17 residues. The CDR3 is CASTPLAGTSGRNEQFF. CDR3 bases: TGTGCCAGTACCCCTTTGGCCGGGACTAGCGGGAGAAATGAGCAGTTCTTC.